This T cell receptor (beta chain) originates from a study of T cell responses to AZD1222 COVID-19 vaccine. As to this clone: The antigen is undetermined.

Repertoires were generated with immunoSEQ multiplex PCR, while TCRdb's copy carries only in-frame clones and drops some. The sample shows some 140,000 clones, around 90% of them seen only once. V shed 6 bases, J shed 8 bases, and the junction held 11 bases outside the gene matches. The CDR3 is 14 amino acids. Germline CDR1 reads SEHNR; CDR2 reads FQNEAQ (reference sequence). Study-wide findings and caveats: There were mostly white British donors and more females than males, and clonal diversity was possibly underestimated. Spike-specific TCR breadth and depth were elevated following two AZD1222 doses. AZD1222 recipients seropositive at baseline numbered only 5 or 6.

Sequencing used peripheral blood, obtained on day 0 of AZD1222 vaccination. The source is an adult in good health. The chain employs TRBV7-9 and TRBJ1-2; 8 bases fit TRBD1. DNA of the CDR3: TGTGCCAGCAGACCAGGGGGCGAAACGTCAGGCTACACCTTC. It yields the protein CASRPGGETSGYTF.